The 30 T cell receptor beta chains below come from one sample, sequenced in a study of T cell responses to AZD1222 COVID-19 vaccine (TCRdb year 2021). Library construction relied on the immunoSEQ multiplex PCR assay. As stored in TCRdb, this immuneACCESS dataset retains in-frame rearrangements with V and J assigned. A fraction of the clones does not appear; measured against another copy, unresolved V genes explain less than half of the discrepancy, and the remainder lacks a known reason. Recorded for this sample are over 150,000 clones; roughly 90% of them occurred a single time. The ten most abundant clones make up 15% to 20% of the sample. Interpreted using the paper, the time point label stands for: baseline before first vaccination. Source: peripheral blood, taken on day 0 of AZD1222 vaccination. All receptors derive from an adult in good health.

The chain couples TRBV7-6 to TRBJ1-5; D might be TRBD1 (6 bases). CDR1 is SGHVS and CDR2 is FNYEAQ in the germline V gene. Trimming removed 1 base from V and 0 bases from J, with 10 bases in between. This CDR3 has 16 amino acids. CDR3: CASSLGWGASNQPQHF. The DNA for the CDR3 is TGTGCCAGCAGCTTAGGGTGGGGGGCTAGCAATCAGCCCCAGCATTTT. Full variable domain (missing parts from reference TRBV7-6 and TRBJ1-5): GAGVSQSPRYKVTKRGQDVALRCDPISGHVSLYWYRQALGQGPEFLTYFNYEAQQDKSGLPNDRFSAERPEGSISTLTIQRTEQRDSAMYRCASSLGWGASNQPQHFGDGTRLSIL.

The rearrangement links TRBV3-1 (or the pseudogene TRBV3-2) to TRBJ1-5; 9 nucleotides match TRBD1. This CDR3 contains 17 residues. Trimming cost V 0 bases and J 6 bases; bases outside gene matches: 9. Germline-derived CDR1 and CDR2 are LGHDT and YNNKEL (reference sequence). The CDR3 loop is CASSQEWTGVLGQPQHF. The CDR3 region has the DNA TGTGCCAGCAGCCAAGAGTGGACAGGGGTCCTCGGTCAGCCCCAGCATTTT.

The chain combines TRBV6-5 with TRBJ2-7; 7 bases agree with TRBD2. The junction had 5 bases not matched to a gene; V was cut back by 6 bases and J by 3 bases. Germline V gives CDR1 MNHEY, CDR2 SVGAGI. The CDR3 contains 13 residues. CDR3 residues: CASRPGTNYEQYF. As DNA, the CDR3 is TGTGCCAGCAGACCCGGGACTAACTACGAGCAGTACTTC.

This clone appeared a few times. The chain has TRBV19 and TRBJ1-5, with D maybe TRBD1 (6 bases). In germline, CDR1 is LNHDA, CDR2 SQIVND (reference sequence). The CDR3 is 15 amino acids. V was cut by 6 bases and J by 4 bases, with 16 bases left in between. The CDR3 bases are TGTGCCAGTAGAACCGACAGGTTGAAAAATCAGCCCCAGCATTTT. The encoded protein is CASRTDRLKNQPQHF.

The chain employs TRBV7-9 and TRBJ1-2; tentative D call: TRBD1 (5 bases). Germline CDR1 and CDR2: SEHNR and FQNEAQ (reference sequence). The CDR3 runs to 15 residues. Trimming shortened V by 2 bases and J by 1 base, and 11 bases separated the two germline ends. CDR3 in DNA: TGTGCCAGCAGCTTACCGGCTCAGGGTAACTATGGCTACACCTTC. Its translation: CASSLPAQGNYGYTF.

This chain joins TRBV6-5 and TRBJ2-7, with TRBD2 identical over 8 bases. The J segment lost 4 bases and the V segment lost 6 bases, leaving 11 bases of the junction unmatched. The V gene's germline CDR1 is MNHEY and CDR2 SVGAGI. The CDR3 is made up of 15 amino acids. CDR3 nucleotide sequence: TGTGCCAGCAGCCCCTCCCGGGAGGGGGGATACGAGCAGTACTTC. It translates to CASSPSREGGYEQYF.

The chain employs TRBV7-2 and TRBJ1-2; 9 positions agree with TRBD1. The junction had 7 bases not matched to a gene; V was cut back by 5 bases and J by 6 bases. Germline CDR1 is SGHTA and CDR2 is FQGNSA. The CDR3 has 14 residues. The CDR3 coding sequence is TGTGCCAGCAGCACCCCCGGACAGGGGCATGGCTACACCTTC. This encodes CASSTPGQGHGYTF.

The chain joins TRBV7-3 to TRBJ2-7, with 8 bases aligning to TRBD2. CDR3 length: 15 amino acids. V gave up 3 bases and J gave up 2 bases; unmatched junction bases: 6. The germline CDR1 and CDR2 sequences are SGHTA and FQGTGA. The CDR3 DNA follows: TGTGCCAGCAGCTTTAGCGGGAATGGACCCTACGAGCAGTACTTC. Translating gives CASSFSGNGPYEQYF.

This chain connects TRBV4-1 to TRBJ1-1, with a tentative D call TRBD1 (5 bases). V dropped 1 base and J dropped 3 bases, with 12 bases sitting between them. The CDR3 is made up of 15 amino acids. Germline assignment: CDR1 MGHRA and CDR2 YSYEKL. The CDR3 bases are TGCGCCAGCAGCCAAGTGCAGGGACGCTACACTGAAGCTTTCTTT. As protein: CASSQVQGRYTEAFF.

V gene TRBV14 combines with J gene TRBJ2-5; no reliable D call. V was trimmed by 0 bases and J by 2 bases, leaving 22 bases between them. The germline V gene has CDR1 SGHDN and CDR2 FVKESK. CDR3 size: 19 residues. The CDR3 DNA is TGTGCCAGCAGCCAAGATTCGCGGAAGACGCCTCTCAGACAAGAGACCCAGTACTTC. Residues: CASSQDSRKTPLRQETQYF.

V usage is TRBV28 and J usage is TRBJ1-1; D remains ambiguous. V lost 11 bases and J lost 5, with 12 bases in between. The CDR3 runs to 11 residues. Germline V gene sequence: CDR1 MDHEN, CDR2 SYDVKM. In DNA form, the CDR3 reads TGTGCCTCGGGAGTGTATACTGAAGCTTTCTTT. This gives the protein CASGVYTEAFF.

V and J are TRBV18 and TRBJ2-7; 14 positions match TRBD2. Germline trimming cut 6 bases from V and 4 bases from J; bases unmatched to any gene: 5. The length of the CDR3 is 15 residues. CDR1 KGHSH and CDR2 LQKENI come from the germline V gene. CDR3 sequence: CASSGGLAGDYEQYF. CDR3 DNA: TGTGCCAGCTCGGGGGGACTAGCGGGAGATTACGAGCAGTACTTC.

The chain uses TRBV19 and TRBJ1-2, with D possibly TRBD1 on 6 matching bases. The length of the CDR3 is 16 residues. V was cut by 3 bases and J by 10 bases, with 24 bases left in between. The V gene's germline CDR1 is LNHDA and CDR2 SQIVND (reference sequence). The CDR3 DNA reads TGTGCCAGTAGTATGTATGGGACACCCAGGACCACGGTCTACACCTTC. As protein: CASSMYGTPRTTVYTF.

The chain carries TRBV19 and TRBJ1-2; D may be TRBD1 (5 bases). CDR1 LNHDA and CDR2 SQIVND come from the germline V gene (reference sequence). The CDR3 covers 15 residues. V lost 2 bases, J lost 1 base, and 11 bases lay in between. CDR3 protein: CASSINPGLNYGYTF. CDR3 bases: TGTGCCAGTAGTATAAATCCAGGGCTTAACTATGGCTACACCTTC.

The genes are TRBV2 and TRBJ1-2; D is unclear. V lost 6 bases, J lost 13 bases, and 12 bases lay in between. There are 10 residues in the CDR3. Looked up from germline, CDR1 is SNHLY and CDR2 is FYNNEI. The CDR3 sequence: CASSRVVPTF. The CDR3 bases are TGTGCCAGCAGCCGCGTAGTCCCCACCTTC.

The chain joins TRBV19 to TRBJ2-2; D is unresolved. Deletions cut 3 bases from V and 7 bases from J, with 18 bases between. The germline CDR1 and CDR2 sequences are LNHDA and SQIVND (reference sequence). This CDR3 region has 16 residues. Written as DNA, the CDR3 is TGTGCCAGTAGTATGGGTGACTTTAGCTATGTCGGGGAGCTGTTTTTT. This gives the protein CASSMGDFSYVGELFF. Filled out from reference TRBV19 and TRBJ2-2, the complete variable domain reads DGGITQSPKYLFRKEGQNVTLSCEQNLNHDAMYWYRQDPGQGLRLIYYSQIVNDFQKGDIAEGYSVSREKKESFPLTVTSAQKNPTAFYLCASSMGDFSYVGELFFGEGSRLTVL.

The CDR3 reads CASSGSNLGNTEAFF. Here the CDR3 DNA reads TGTGCCAGTAGTGGGTCTAATCTGGGGAACACTGAAGCTTTCTTT. V is TRBV19 and J is TRBJ1-1; no definite D call. The CDR3 contains 15 residues. CDR1 and CDR2 (germline): LNHDA, SQIVND (reference sequence). Trimming shortened V by 5 bases and J by 1 base, and 14 bases separated the two germline ends. Full variable domain (missing parts from reference TRBV19 and TRBJ1-1): DGGITQSPKYLFRKEGQNVTLSCEQNLNHDAMYWYRQDPGQGLRLIYYSQIVNDFQKGDIAEGYSVSREKKESFPLTVTSAQKNPTAFYLCASSGSNLGNTEAFFGQGTRLTVV.

The V and J genes are TRBV19 and TRBJ1-5; TRBD1 matches at 12 bases. V shed 6 bases, J shed 4 bases, and the junction held 7 bases outside the gene matches. The germline CDR1 and CDR2 sequences are LNHDA and SQIVND (reference sequence). The CDR3 loop spans 16 amino acids. The CDR3 spells CASRGSGQGANQPQHF. For the CDR3, the DNA is TGTGCCAGTAGAGGGTCGGGACAGGGGGCTAATCAGCCCCAGCATTTT.

V usage is TRBV27 and J usage is TRBJ1-2; D is unresolved. The CDR3 has 14 residues. The germline gives CDR1 MNHEY, CDR2 SMNVEV (reference sequence). V lost 8 bases to trimming and J lost 1 base, with 14 bases between them. CDR3 sequence: CASGRPSYNYGYTF. The CDR3 bases are TGTGCCAGCGGACGGCCCTCTTATAACTATGGCTACACCTTC.

CDR3 sequence (DNA): TGTGCCAGCAGCCCGCAGGGGACAGGGAACATTCAGTACTTC. It is translated as CASSPQGTGNIQYF. V usage is TRBV7-3 and J usage is TRBJ2-4, with 9 bases aligning to TRBD1. Germline V gene data show CDR1 as SGHTA and CDR2 as FQGTGA. The length of the CDR3 is 14 residues. The junction had 6 bases not matched to a gene; V was cut back by 5 bases and J by 7 bases.

This sequence joins TRBV19 and TRBJ1-2; 10 bases fit TRBD1. V shed 7 bases, J shed 3 bases, and the junction held 8 bases outside the gene matches. CDR3 length equals 15 residues. CDR1 LNHDA and CDR2 SQIVND come from the germline V gene (reference sequence). CDR3 DNA sequence: TGTGCCAGTACCCACGGGACAGGGGAGCACTATGGCTACACCTTC. It is translated as CASTHGTGEHYGYTF. Full variable domain (rest looked up from reference TRBV19 and TRBJ1-2): DGGITQSPKYLFRKEGQNVTLSCEQNLNHDAMYWYRQDPGQGLRLIYYSQIVNDFQKGDIAEGYSVSREKKESFPLTVTSAQKNPTAFYLCASTHGTGEHYGYTFGSGTRLTVV.

This clone appeared many times. This chain joins TRBV3-1 (or the pseudogene TRBV3-2) and TRBJ1-3; 9 bases agree with TRBD1. Germline lookup yields CDR1 LGHDT and CDR2 YNNKEL (reference sequence). V was pared by 1 base and J by 2 bases, with 15 bases of the junction left unmatched. The CDR3 loop spans 20 amino acids. The CDR3 bases are TGTGCCAGCAGCCAAGTCTCCGGGACAGGGCAATCCTCCCCTGGAAACACCATATATTTT. Its protein is CASSQVSGTGQSSPGNTIYF.

This clone was detected once. This chain joins TRBV7-8 and TRBJ2-3, with 9 bases identical to TRBD2. V lost 0 bases and J lost 0; bases outside the gene matches: 7. The CDR3 is 18 amino acids. Germline V gene data show CDR1 as SGHVS and CDR2 as FQNEAQ. CDR3 loop: CASSLALLAGVSTDTQYF. The DNA for the CDR3 is TGTGCCAGCAGCTTAGCCTTATTAGCGGGGGTAAGCACAGATACGCAGTATTTT.

The V gene is TRBV27, the J gene TRBJ2-7; 11 nucleotides align to TRBD1. CDR3 length equals 15 residues. Trimming cost V 7 bases and J 5 bases; bases outside gene matches: 10. Looked up from germline, CDR1 is MNHEY and CDR2 is SMNVEV (reference sequence). The CDR3 coding sequence is TGTGCCAGCAACCCCGGGACAGGGGGTGCCCACGAGCAGTACTTC. The encoded protein is CASNPGTGGAHEQYF.

This chain joins TRBV7-6 and TRBJ1-2, with D perhaps TRBD1 (5 bases). V gave up 1 base and J gave up 0 bases, with 12 bases separating them. Germline CDR1 is SGHVS and CDR2 is FNYEAQ. CDR3 length equals 16 residues. CDR3 DNA sequence: TGTGCCAGCAGCTTAGGGGGACGGGGAGCTAACTATGGCTACACCTTC. Protein: CASSLGGRGANYGYTF.

The CDR3 bases are TGTGCCAGCAGTTACGGGACTGCCTCGAATGAGCAGTTCTTC. Its translation is CASSYGTASNEQFF. The J gene is TRBJ2-1, the V gene TRBV6-6; tentatively, D is TRBD2 (6 bases). CDR3 size: 14 residues. The germline gives CDR1 MNHNY, CDR2 SVGAGI (reference sequence). Between the trimmed V and J ends, which lost 2 bases and 7 bases, there was a span of 12 bases.

The chain is built from TRBV6-1 and TRBJ1-1; unclear D gene. Germline CDR1 and CDR2: MNHNS and SASEGT. V lost 1 base and J lost 4, with 7 bases in between. There are 13 residues in the CDR3. The CDR3, as DNA: TGTGCCAGCAGTGAAGGAGGATTCACTGAAGCTTTCTTT. It encodes CASSEGGFTEAFF.

CDR3 nucleotides: TGTGCCAGCAGCCACCCCTCCCTTGGGGTCGCTGAAGCTTTCTTT. It yields the protein CASSHPSLGVAEAFF. This chain joins TRBV28 and TRBJ1-1; D is uncertain. CDR1 MDHEN and CDR2 SYDVKM come from the germline V gene. V shed 6 bases and J shed 6 bases, with 20 bases lying between them. The CDR3 totals 15 residues.

The V and J genes are TRBV27 and TRBJ2-3, with TRBD2 matching 15 bases. The CDR3 extends over 16 amino acids. Germline V gene lookup returns CDR1 MNHEY and CDR2 SMNVEV (reference sequence). V dropped 6 bases and J dropped 6; count of bases not matched to a gene: 7. This chain's CDR3 is CASRGTSGRKWDTQYF. For the CDR3, the DNA is TGTGCCAGCAGGGGGACTAGCGGGAGGAAGTGGGATACGCAGTATTTT.

The chain has TRBV6-5 and TRBJ2-7, with D unclear. Germline CDR1 and CDR2: MNHEY and SVGAGI. The CDR3 length is 12 residues. The V end lost 0 bases, the J end lost 12 bases, and 12 bases lay between the germline ends. The DNA for the CDR3 is TGTGCCAGCAGTTACTCCGACTCGAAAGTGTACTTC. This gives the protein CASSYSDSKVYF.